The next 32 T cell receptor beta chains were all read from a single sample in a study of T-cell memory formation after mild COVID-19. TCRdb re-called the 5' RACE reads with MiXCR, one entry per CDR3 protein. The sample has more than 350,000 distinct CDR3 sequences; 20% to 25% are singletons. The sequenced material came from PBMCs or a T cell subset sorted from them (not recorded which). Every receptor here comes from an adult woman who had mild COVID-19 (a few samples of this study predate the infection). Cell type and time point are not known.

The rearrangement joins TRBV12-3 or TRBV12-4 to TRBJ2-2, with D uncertain. CDR3 length: 14 residues. V shed 1 base and J shed 6 bases, with 9 bases lying between them. CDR3 amino acids: CASSLVRLPGELFF. In DNA form, the CDR3 reads TGTGCCAGCAGTTTAGTCCGACTCCCCGGGGAGCTGTTTTTT.

This clonotype was picked up a small number of times. The chain has TRBV5-6 and TRBJ1-1, with no clear D. The V end lost 3 bases, the J end lost 0 bases, and 12 bases lay between the germline ends. CDR1 and CDR2 (germline): SGHDT, YYEEEE. The CDR3 is made up of 15 amino acids. Here the CDR3 reads CASSSLDRMNTEAFF. CDR3 bases: TGTGCCAGCAGCTCTTTAGACCGGATGAACACTGAAGCTTTCTTT.

This chain joins TRBV25-1 and TRBJ1-1; 8 bases fit TRBD1. CDR3 length: 16 amino acids. The germline V gene has CDR1 MGHDK and CDR2 SYGVNS. With 6 bases clipped from V and 4 bases from J, the junction kept 13 bases outside the gene matches. Written as DNA, the CDR3 is TGTGCCAGCAGCGACCATAGGACAGGGAGATCCACTGAAGCTTTCTTT. Amino acid sequence: CASSDHRTGRSTEAFF.

DNA for the CDR3: TGCAGTGCTCCTAGGGAAGGGAAATGGAATGAGCAGTTCTTC. Protein product: CSAPREGKWNEQFF. This chain uses TRBV20-1 with TRBJ2-1; D unresolved. V gave up 5 bases and J gave up 7 bases, with 18 bases separating them. The CDR3 loop spans 14 amino acids. CDR1 is DFQATT and CDR2 is SNEGSKA in the germline V gene (reference sequence).

This clonotype has a handful of counts. The V and J genes are TRBV11-2 and TRBJ2-5, with unresolved D. The CDR3 is made up of 16 amino acids. Germline V gene data show CDR1 as SGHAT and CDR2 as FQNNGV. Trimming removed 1 base from V and 4 bases from J, with 16 bases in between. Here the CDR3 reads CASSLGGGRPLETQYF. DNA for the CDR3: TGTGCCAGCAGCTTAGGGGGTGGACGTCCTTTAGAGACCCAGTACTTC.

This clonotype occurred a few times. This chain connects TRBV19 to TRBJ1-2; D ambiguous. The V gene's germline CDR1 is LNHDA and CDR2 SQIVND (reference sequence). CDR3 size: 15 residues. V was clipped by 0 bases and J by 4 bases, with 12 bases between them. The CDR3 bases are TGTGCCAGTAGTATAGACCGGAGGGATCGCTATGGCTACACCTTC. Translating it yields CASSIDRRDRYGYTF.

This clonotype has only a few counts. The rearrangement links TRBV27 to TRBJ1-1, with a possible D match to TRBD1 (6 bases). The V end was cut by 5 bases, the J end by 0 bases, with 13 bases between. Germline lookup yields CDR1 MNHEY and CDR2 SMNVEV (reference sequence). The CDR3 extends over 15 amino acids. As DNA, the CDR3 is TGTGCCAGCAGTCCGCTCGGGGGCCTGAACACTGAAGCTTTCTTT. Translation: CASSPLGGLNTEAFF.

This clonotype turned up a few times. The chain employs TRBV9 and TRBJ1-1; 12 bases fit TRBD1. The length of the CDR3 is 15 residues. Trimming took 0 bases from V and 12 from J; bases not matched to a gene: 9. The germline V gene has CDR1 SGDLS and CDR2 YYNGEE. Written as DNA, the CDR3 is TGTGCCAGCAGCGTAGTAGGGACAGGGGGCGCGAAACCTTTCTTT. Its translation: CASSVVGTGGAKPFF.

This chain links TRBV6-1 with TRBJ2-7; D gene ambiguous. The CDR3 consists of 15 residues. The V and J ends lost 2 bases and 6 bases respectively, with 17 bases between them. Germline assignment: CDR1 MNHNS and CDR2 SASEGT. This CDR3 is CASSEIPTQASEQYF. Written as DNA, the CDR3 is TGTGCCAGCAGTGAAATTCCTACGCAGGCGTCCGAGCAGTACTTC.

The V and J genes are TRBV5-6 and TRBJ1-6; D is unclear. V lost 2 bases and J lost 4, with 7 bases in between. Germline CDR1 is SGHDT and CDR2 is YYEEEE. This CDR3 is 14 amino acids long. The CDR3 sequence is CASSFGLYNSPLHF. The CDR3, as DNA: TGTGCCAGCAGCTTCGGGCTTTATAATTCACCCCTCCACTTT.

This clonotype was counted only a few times. The CDR3 loop is CASSMGVNYGYTF. DNA for the CDR3: TGTGCCAGTAGTATGGGAGTAAACTATGGCTACACCTTC. The rearrangement links TRBV19 to TRBJ1-2; D ambiguous. The CDR3 has 13 amino acids. From germline, CDR1 is LNHDA and CDR2 SQIVND (reference sequence). Trimming took 3 bases from V and 2 from J, leaving 7 bases between them.

This clonotype was found a few times. V is TRBV5-1 and J is TRBJ2-4; 7 bases line up with TRBD1. CDR3 length: 16 residues. The ends lost 0 bases at V and 5 bases at J; junction bases unmatched: 8. Germline V gives CDR1 SGHRS, CDR2 YFSETQ. The CDR3 protein is CASSLAGTVSQNIQYF. The CDR3 DNA is TGCGCCAGCAGCTTGGCCGGGACAGTTAGTCAAAACATTCAGTACTTC.

The chain couples TRBV7-9 to TRBJ2-1; D remains unclear. The CDR3 sequence is 12 residues long. V was shortened by 2 bases and J by 6 bases, with 5 bases between the two germline ends. Germline V gene sequence: CDR1 SEHNR, CDR2 FQNEAQ (reference sequence). In DNA, the CDR3 is TGTGCCAGCAGCTTATCTAGCAATGAGCAGTTCTTC. This translates into CASSLSSNEQFF.

The chain carries TRBV5-6 and TRBJ2-7; the match to TRBD1 covers 7 bases. J gave up 1 base and V 5 bases, and 9 bases lay outside the gene matches. CDR1 is SGHDT, CDR2 YYEEEE, per germline. The CDR3 consists of 15 residues. The DNA of the CDR3 is TGTGCCAGCAGTCACAACCGGGACAGATCCTACGAGCAGTACTTC. Protein product: CASSHNRDRSYEQYF.

The chain has TRBV15 and TRBJ2-5; TRBD1 matches at 10 bases. CDR3 length equals 14 residues. J was trimmed by 5 bases and V by 9 bases; bases with no gene match: 9. CDR1 LNHNV and CDR2 YYDKDF come from the germline V gene (reference sequence). The CDR3 reads CATGRDRGVETQYF. Here the CDR3 DNA reads TGTGCCACAGGTCGGGACAGGGGTGTTGAGACCCAGTACTTC.

The rearrangement links TRBV11-1 to TRBJ2-3; TRBD1 matches at 9 bases. Germline loops: CDR1 SGHAT, CDR2 FQDESV (reference sequence). V gave up 5 bases and J gave up 5 bases; unmatched junction bases: 5. CDR3 length: 14 amino acids. CDR3 sequence: CASSKQGAVDTQYF. The CDR3 nucleotides are TGTGCCAGCAGCAAACAGGGGGCCGTAGATACGCAGTATTTT.

This clonotype showed up just a few times. The genes are TRBV4-1 and TRBJ1-1; D unresolved. The CDR3 is 15 amino acids. In germline, CDR1 is MGHRA, CDR2 YSYEKL. Trimming took 0 bases from V and 4 from J, leaving 12 bases between them. This chain's CDR3 is CASSQERTVATEAFF. The CDR3 DNA reads as TGCGCCAGCAGCCAAGAGCGCACTGTGGCCACTGAAGCTTTCTTT.

The chain joins TRBV7-9 to TRBJ2-5, with a possible D match to TRBD1 (5 bases). The CDR3 is 15 residues long. The V end lost 5 bases, the J end lost 5 bases, and 18 bases lay between the germline ends. Germline CDR1 and CDR2: SEHNR and FQNEAQ (reference sequence). CDR3 residues: CASSHPDGHLETQYF. Written as DNA, the CDR3 is TGTGCCAGCAGCCATCCCGACGGACACTTGGAGACCCAGTACTTC.

This clonotype was picked up a small number of times. The chain uses TRBV7-9 and TRBJ2-2, with D hard to call. In germline, CDR1 is SEHNR, CDR2 FQNEAQ (reference sequence). The V gene lost 5 bases and the J gene lost 3 bases, with 13 bases spanning the gap. The CDR3 spans 15 residues. CDR3 bases: TGTGCCAGCAGCCCTTTGGGCCGTGACACCGGGGAGCTGTTTTTT. This translates into CASSPLGRDTGELFF.

Many counts were recorded for this clonotype. The chain has TRBV20-1 and TRBJ2-7, with 12 positions matching TRBD1. This CDR3 has 14 amino acids. Germline CDR1 and CDR2: DFQATT and SNEGSKA (reference sequence). V was pared by 3 bases and J by 4 bases, with 4 bases of the junction left unmatched. CDR3: CSARGGQGAYEQYF. The CDR3 nucleotides read TGCAGTGCTAGGGGGGGACAGGGGGCGTACGAGCAGTACTTC.

A few counts support this clonotype. This chain links TRBV5-1 with TRBJ1-4; D may be TRBD1 (5 bases). CDR3 length equals 14 residues. With 4 bases removed from V and 4 bases from J, the gap between germline ends came to 11 bases. Germline V gene data show CDR1 as SGHRS and CDR2 as YFSETQ. CDR3 bases: TGCGCCAGCAGCCAAGACAGCAGTAATGAAAAACTGTTTTTT. Translation gives CASSQDSSNEKLFF.

The chain couples TRBV5-4 to TRBJ2-7; D gene unclear. V was cut by 0 bases and J by 5 bases, with 12 bases left in between. The length of the CDR3 is 14 residues. From germline, CDR1 is SGHNT and CDR2 YYREEE (reference sequence). The CDR3 DNA sequence: TGTGCCAGCAGCTTGGAAGTCTCCCCCGACGAGCAGTACTTC. Its translation: CASSLEVSPDEQYF.

The chain carries TRBV7-3 and TRBJ2-2; D is possibly TRBD1 or TRBD2 (7 bases each). Germline CDR1 reads SGHTA; CDR2 reads FQGTGA. The CDR3 spans 16 residues. Deletions cut 5 bases from V and 7 bases from J, with 20 bases between. The CDR3 coding sequence is TGTGCCAGCAGCCACCCGGGGGAGGGGGCGAACGGGGAGCTGTTTTTT. It encodes CASSHPGEGANGELFF. The variable domain in full, completed from reference TRBV7-3 and TRBJ2-2, reads GAGVSQTPSNKVTEKGKYVELRCDPISGHTALYWYRQSLGQGPEFLIYFQGTGAADDSGLPNDRFFAVRPEGSVSTLKIQRTERGDSAVYLCASSHPGEGANGELFFGEGSRLTVL.

This clonotype has just a few counts. The CDR3 region has the DNA TGTGCCAGCAGCTCCGGACAGCTTCGAGCGAACACTGAAGCTTTCTTT. Its translation: CASSSGQLRANTEAFF. The chain carries TRBV5-4 and TRBJ1-1; tentative D call: TRBD1 (6 bases). CDR3 length: 16 residues. V was pared by 3 bases and J by 1 base, with 16 bases between. Germline V gives CDR1 SGHNT, CDR2 YYREEE (reference sequence).

This clonotype has more than one count but fewer than ten. The CDR3 is CASSQDLGLLTNEQFF. The CDR3 DNA follows: TGCGCCAGCAGCCAAGATCTAGGCCTCCTCACCAATGAGCAGTTCTTC. The rearrangement uses TRBV4-3 and TRBJ2-1; D is unclear. The germline CDR1 and CDR2 sequences are LGHNA and YSLEER. V lost 0 bases, J lost 6 bases, and 15 bases lay in between. This CDR3 has 16 amino acids.

This clonotype showed up just a few times. V usage is TRBV19 and J usage is TRBJ1-5; no clear D gene. The ends were cut back, 5 bases at V and 0 bases at J, with 8 bases in the middle. The CDR3 is 14 amino acids. Germline assignment: CDR1 LNHDA and CDR2 SQIVND (reference sequence). CDR3 nucleotide sequence: TGTGCCAGTAGTCCGGAGGGTAGCAATCAGCCCCAGCATTTT. Its protein is CASSPEGSNQPQHF.

This clonotype was seen a handful of times. The rearrangement joins TRBV29-1 to TRBJ2-5, with unresolved D. V was shortened by 5 bases and J by 1 base, with 11 bases between the two germline ends. Germline assignment: CDR1 SQVTM and CDR2 ANQGSEA. The CDR3 extends over 13 amino acids. CDR3 in amino acids: CSVFGQSQETQYF. CDR3 DNA: TGCAGCGTTTTTGGGCAGAGCCAAGAGACCCAGTACTTC.

This clonotype was picked up many times. V is TRBV20-1 and J is TRBJ2-6; D unclear. CDR3 size: 16 residues. Per the germline V gene, CDR1 is DFQATT and CDR2 is SNEGSKA (reference sequence). The V end lost 3 bases, the J end lost 0 bases, and 12 bases lay between the germline ends. CDR3 region: CSASSASRSGANVLTF. The CDR3 region has the DNA TGCAGTGCTAGTTCGGCCAGCCGCTCTGGGGCCAACGTCCTGACTTTC.

There are a few counts of this clonotype. The chain joins TRBV12-3 or TRBV12-4 to TRBJ2-2; 12 bases agree with TRBD2. This CDR3 has 17 residues. Trimming at V came to 7 bases and at J to 2 bases, leaving 8 bases not matched to a gene. CDR3 loop: CASTQGGLAGNTGELFF. CDR3 nucleotide sequence: TGTGCCAGCACCCAGGGGGGACTAGCGGGTAACACCGGGGAGCTGTTTTTT.

This clonotype has only a few counts. V and J are TRBV7-2 and TRBJ1-4; 10 bases agree with TRBD1. Germline V CDR1 and CDR2: SGHTA, FQGNSA. V lost 5 bases, J lost 8 bases, and 8 bases stayed unmatched. The CDR3 is 15 amino acids. The CDR3 protein is CASSPRTGGSEKLFF. In nucleotides, the CDR3 is TGTGCCAGCAGCCCCCGGACAGGGGGGTCGGAAAAACTGTTTTTT.

This chain uses TRBV5-1 with TRBJ2-7, with D possibly being TRBD1 (6 bases). Germline loops: CDR1 SGHRS, CDR2 YFSETQ. The CDR3 totals 12 residues. Trimming stripped 2 bases from V and 6 bases from J, with 9 bases between. This chain's CDR3 is CASSFDRIEQYF. CDR3 nucleotides: TGCGCCAGCAGCTTCGACAGGATCGAGCAGTACTTC.

The rearrangement uses TRBV6-5 and TRBJ1-4; D not certain. The V gene's germline CDR1 is MNHEY and CDR2 SVGAGI. Trimming stripped 4 bases from V and 0 bases from J, with 9 bases between. The CDR3 covers 15 residues. The CDR3 here is CASSSQRATNEKLFF. The CDR3 nucleotides read TGTGCCAGCAGTTCGCAGCGTGCAACTAATGAAAAACTGTTTTTT.